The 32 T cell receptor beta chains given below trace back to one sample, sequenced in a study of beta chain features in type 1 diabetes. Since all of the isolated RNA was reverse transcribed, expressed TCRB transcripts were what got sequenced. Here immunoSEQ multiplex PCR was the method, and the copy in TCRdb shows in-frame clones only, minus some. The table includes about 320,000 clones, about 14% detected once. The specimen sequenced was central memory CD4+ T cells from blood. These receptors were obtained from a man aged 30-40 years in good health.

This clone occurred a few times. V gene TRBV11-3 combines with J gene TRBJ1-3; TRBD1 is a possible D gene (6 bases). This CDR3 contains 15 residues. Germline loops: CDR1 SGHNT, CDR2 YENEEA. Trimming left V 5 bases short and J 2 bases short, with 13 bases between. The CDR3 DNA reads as TGTGCCAGCAGCCTGACAGGCAATACTGGAAACACCATATATTTT. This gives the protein CASSLTGNTGNTIYF.

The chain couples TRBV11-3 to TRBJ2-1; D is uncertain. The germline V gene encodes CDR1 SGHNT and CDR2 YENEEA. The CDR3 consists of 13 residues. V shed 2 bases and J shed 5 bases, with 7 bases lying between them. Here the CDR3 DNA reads TGTGCCAGCAGCTTAAATTCCCACAATGAGCAGTTCTTC. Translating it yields CASSLNSHNEQFF.

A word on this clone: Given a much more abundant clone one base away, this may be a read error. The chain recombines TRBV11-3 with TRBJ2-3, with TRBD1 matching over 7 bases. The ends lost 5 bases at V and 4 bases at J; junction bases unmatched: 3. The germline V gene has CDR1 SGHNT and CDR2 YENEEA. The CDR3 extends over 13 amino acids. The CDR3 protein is CASSATGPDTQYF. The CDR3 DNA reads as TGTGCCAGCAGCGCGACAGGGCCAGATACGCAGTATTTT.

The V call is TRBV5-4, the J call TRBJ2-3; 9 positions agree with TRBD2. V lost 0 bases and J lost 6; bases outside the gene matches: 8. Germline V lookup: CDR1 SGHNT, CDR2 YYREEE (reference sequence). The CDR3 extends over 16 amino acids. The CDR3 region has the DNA TGTGCCAGCAGCTTGGGCATAGCGGGAGATTCGGATACGCAGTATTTT. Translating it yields CASSLGIAGDSDTQYF.

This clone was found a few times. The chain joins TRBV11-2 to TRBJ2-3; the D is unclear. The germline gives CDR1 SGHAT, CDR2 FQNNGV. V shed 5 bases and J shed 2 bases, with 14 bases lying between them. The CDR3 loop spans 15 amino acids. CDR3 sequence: CASSQSGRLTDTQYF. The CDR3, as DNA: TGTGCCAGCAGCCAGAGTGGACGTCTCACAGATACGCAGTATTTT.

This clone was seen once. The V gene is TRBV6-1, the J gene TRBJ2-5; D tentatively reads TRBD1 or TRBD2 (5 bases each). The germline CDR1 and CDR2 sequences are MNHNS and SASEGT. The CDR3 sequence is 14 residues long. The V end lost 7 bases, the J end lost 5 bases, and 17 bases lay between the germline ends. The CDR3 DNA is TGTGCCAGCACAAAGGGAAATGGGGGTGAGACCCAGTACTTC. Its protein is CASTKGNGGETQYF.

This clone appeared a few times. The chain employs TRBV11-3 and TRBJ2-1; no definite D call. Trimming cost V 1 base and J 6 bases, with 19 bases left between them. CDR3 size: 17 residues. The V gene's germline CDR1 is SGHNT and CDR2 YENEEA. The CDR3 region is CASSLAVSEFSSNEQFF. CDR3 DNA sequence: TGTGCCAGCAGCTTAGCCGTTTCGGAGTTTAGTAGCAATGAGCAGTTCTTC.

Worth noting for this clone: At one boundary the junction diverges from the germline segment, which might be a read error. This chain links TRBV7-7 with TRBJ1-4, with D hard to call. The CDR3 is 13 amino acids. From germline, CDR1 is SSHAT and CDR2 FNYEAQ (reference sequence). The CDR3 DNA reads TGTGCTAGCAGCTTTGATCATGGGGAAAAACTGTTTTTT. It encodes CASSFDHGEKLFF.

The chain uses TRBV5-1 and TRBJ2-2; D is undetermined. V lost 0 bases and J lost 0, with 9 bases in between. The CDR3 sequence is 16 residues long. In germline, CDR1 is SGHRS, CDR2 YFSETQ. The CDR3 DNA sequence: TGCGCCAGCAGCTTGGGAGGCTCTACGAACACCGGGGAGCTGTTTTTT. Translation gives CASSLGGSTNTGELFF.

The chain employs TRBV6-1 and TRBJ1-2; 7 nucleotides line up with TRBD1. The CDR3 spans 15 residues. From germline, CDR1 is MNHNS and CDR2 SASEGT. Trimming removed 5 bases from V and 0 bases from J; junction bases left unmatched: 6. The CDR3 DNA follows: TGTGCCAGCAGTAATGGACAGGCGACTAACTATGGCTACACCTTC. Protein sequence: CASSNGQATNYGYTF.

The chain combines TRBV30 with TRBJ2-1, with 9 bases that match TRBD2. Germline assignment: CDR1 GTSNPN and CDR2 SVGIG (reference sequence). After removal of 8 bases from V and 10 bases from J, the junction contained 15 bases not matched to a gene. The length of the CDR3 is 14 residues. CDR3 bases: TGTGCCAGCTACTCGTTAGCGGGAGTAGGAGAGCAGTTCTTC. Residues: CASYSLAGVGEQFF. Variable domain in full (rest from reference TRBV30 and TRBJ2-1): SQTIHQWPATLVQPVGSPLSLECTVEGTSNPNLYWYRQAAGRGLQLLFYSVGIGQISSEVPQNLSASRPQDRQFILSSKKLLLSDSGFYLCASYSLAGVGEQFFGPGTRLTVL.

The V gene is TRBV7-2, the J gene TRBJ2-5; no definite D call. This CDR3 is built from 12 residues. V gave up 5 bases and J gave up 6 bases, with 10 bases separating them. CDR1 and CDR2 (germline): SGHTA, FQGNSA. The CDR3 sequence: CASSQKEKTQYF. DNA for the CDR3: TGTGCCAGCAGCCAGAAGGAAAAGACCCAGTACTTC.

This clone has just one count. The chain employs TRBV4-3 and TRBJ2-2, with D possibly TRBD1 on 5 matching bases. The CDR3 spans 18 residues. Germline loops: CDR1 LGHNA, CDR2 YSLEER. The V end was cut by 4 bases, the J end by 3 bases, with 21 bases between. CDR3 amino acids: CASSLAKTALGDTGELFF. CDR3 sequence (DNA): TGCGCCAGCAGCCTCGCGAAGACAGCCCTAGGGGACACCGGGGAGCTGTTTTTT.

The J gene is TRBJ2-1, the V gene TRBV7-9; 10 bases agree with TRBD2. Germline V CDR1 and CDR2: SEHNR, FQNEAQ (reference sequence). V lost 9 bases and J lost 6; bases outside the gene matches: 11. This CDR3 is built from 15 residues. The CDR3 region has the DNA TGTGCCAGTTGCGTAGCGGGGGGCCCAGTCAATGAGCAGTTCTTC. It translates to CASCVAGGPVNEQFF.

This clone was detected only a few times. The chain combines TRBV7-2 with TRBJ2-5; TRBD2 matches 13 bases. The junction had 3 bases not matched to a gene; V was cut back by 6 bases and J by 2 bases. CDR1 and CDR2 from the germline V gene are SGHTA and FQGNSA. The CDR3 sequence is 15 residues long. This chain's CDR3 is CASSTGLAGQETQYF. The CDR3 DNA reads TGTGCCAGCAGTACGGGACTAGCGGGGCAAGAGACCCAGTACTTC.

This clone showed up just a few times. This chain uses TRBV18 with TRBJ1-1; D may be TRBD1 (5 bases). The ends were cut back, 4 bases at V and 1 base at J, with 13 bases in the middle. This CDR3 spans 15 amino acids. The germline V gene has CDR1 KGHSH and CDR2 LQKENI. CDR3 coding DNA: TGTGCCAGCTCACACTGGACAACCCAGAACACTGAAGCTTTCTTT. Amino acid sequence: CASSHWTTQNTEAFF. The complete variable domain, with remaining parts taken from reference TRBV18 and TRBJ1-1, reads NAGVMQNPRHLVRRRGQEARLRCSPMKGHSHVYWYRQLPEEGLKFMVYLQKENIIDESGMPKERFSAEFPKEGPSILRIQQVVRGDSAAYFCASSHWTTQNTEAFFGQGTRLTVV.

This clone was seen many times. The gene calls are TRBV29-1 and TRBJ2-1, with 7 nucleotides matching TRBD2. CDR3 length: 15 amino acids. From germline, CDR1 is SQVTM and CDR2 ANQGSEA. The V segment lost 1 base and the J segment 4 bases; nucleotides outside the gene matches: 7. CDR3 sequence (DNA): TGCAGCGTTGAAGGACTTGGGACTAATTACAATGAGCAGTTCTTC. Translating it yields CSVEGLGTNYNEQFF.

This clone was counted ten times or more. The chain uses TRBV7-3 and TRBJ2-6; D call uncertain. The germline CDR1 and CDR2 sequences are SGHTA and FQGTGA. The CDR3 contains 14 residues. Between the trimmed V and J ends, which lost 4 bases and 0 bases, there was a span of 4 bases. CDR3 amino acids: CASSSYSGANVLTF. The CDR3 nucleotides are TGTGCCAGCAGCTCTTACTCTGGGGCCAACGTCCTGACTTTC.

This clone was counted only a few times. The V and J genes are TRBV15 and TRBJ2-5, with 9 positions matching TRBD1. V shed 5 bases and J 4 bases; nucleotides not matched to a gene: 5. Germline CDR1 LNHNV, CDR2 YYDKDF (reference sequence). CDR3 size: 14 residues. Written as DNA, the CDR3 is TGTGCCACCAGCGGGGACAGGGCAGCAGAGACCCAGTACTTC. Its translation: CATSGDRAAETQYF.

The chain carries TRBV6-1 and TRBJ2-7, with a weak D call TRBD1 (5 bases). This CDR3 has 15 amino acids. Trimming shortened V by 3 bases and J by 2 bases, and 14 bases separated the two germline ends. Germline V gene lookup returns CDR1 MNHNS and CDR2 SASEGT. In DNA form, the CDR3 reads TGTGCCAGCAGTGAGTATCAGGGCCGCGCCTACGAGCAGTACTTC. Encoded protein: CASSEYQGRAYEQYF.

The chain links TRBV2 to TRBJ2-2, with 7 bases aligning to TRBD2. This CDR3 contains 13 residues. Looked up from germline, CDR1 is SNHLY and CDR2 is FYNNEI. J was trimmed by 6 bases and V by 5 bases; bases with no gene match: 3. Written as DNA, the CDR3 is TGTGCCAGCAGTTTGGCGGGGGCCGGGGAGCTGTTTTTT. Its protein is CASSLAGAGELFF.

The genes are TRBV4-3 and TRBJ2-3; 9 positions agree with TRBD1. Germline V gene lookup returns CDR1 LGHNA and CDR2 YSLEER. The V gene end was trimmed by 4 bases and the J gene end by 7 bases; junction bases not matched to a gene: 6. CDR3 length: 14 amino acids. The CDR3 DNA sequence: TGCGCCAGCAGCCTAGGGACAGGGCAGTATACGCAGTATTTT. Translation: CASSLGTGQYTQYF.

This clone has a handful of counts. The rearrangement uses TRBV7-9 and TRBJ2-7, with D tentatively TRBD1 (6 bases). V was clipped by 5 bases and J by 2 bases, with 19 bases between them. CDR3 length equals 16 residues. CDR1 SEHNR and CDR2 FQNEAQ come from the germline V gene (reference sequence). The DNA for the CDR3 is TGTGCCAGCAGCCCAAGCTACGTCAGGGGAACCTACGAGCAGTACTTC. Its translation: CASSPSYVRGTYEQYF.

The CDR3 DNA sequence: TGTGCCAGTAGTCTGTTGCCCGGGACAGGCGAGGAAAAACTGTTTTTT. Translating it yields CASSLLPGTGEEKLFF. This sequence joins TRBV19 and TRBJ1-4; 8 nucleotides align to TRBD1. CDR3 length equals 16 residues. With V trimmed by 5 bases and J by 8 bases, 13 bases remained unmatched. Germline CDR1 and CDR2: LNHDA and SQIVND (reference sequence).

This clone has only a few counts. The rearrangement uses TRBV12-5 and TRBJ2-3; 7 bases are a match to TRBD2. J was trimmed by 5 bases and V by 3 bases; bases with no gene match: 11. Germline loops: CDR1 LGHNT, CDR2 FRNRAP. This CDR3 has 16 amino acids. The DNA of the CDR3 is TGTGCTAGTGGTTTCGGGAAGCGGGACCGGGGAGATACGCAGTATTTT. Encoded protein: CASGFGKRDRGDTQYF.

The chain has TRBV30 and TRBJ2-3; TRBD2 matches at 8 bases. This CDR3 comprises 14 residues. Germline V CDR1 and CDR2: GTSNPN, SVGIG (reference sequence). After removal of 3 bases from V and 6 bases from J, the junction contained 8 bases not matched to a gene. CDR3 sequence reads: CAWRNGRGGDTQYF. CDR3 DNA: TGTGCCTGGAGGAACGGGAGGGGTGGGGATACGCAGTATTTT.

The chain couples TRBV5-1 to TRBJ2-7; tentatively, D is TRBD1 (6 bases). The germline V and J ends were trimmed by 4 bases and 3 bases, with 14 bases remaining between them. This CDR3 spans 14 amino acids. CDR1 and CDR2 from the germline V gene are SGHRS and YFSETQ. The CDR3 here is CASSPRQVNYEQYF. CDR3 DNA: TGCGCCAGCAGCCCACGACAGGTAAACTACGAGCAGTACTTC.

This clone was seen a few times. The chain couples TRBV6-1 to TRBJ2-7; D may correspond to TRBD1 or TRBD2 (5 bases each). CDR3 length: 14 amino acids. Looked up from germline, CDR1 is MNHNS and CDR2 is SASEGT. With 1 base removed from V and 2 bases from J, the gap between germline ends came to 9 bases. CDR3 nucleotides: TGTGCCAGCAGTGAAGGGACGGGACCCTACGAGCAGTACGTC. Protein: CASSEGTGPYEQYV.

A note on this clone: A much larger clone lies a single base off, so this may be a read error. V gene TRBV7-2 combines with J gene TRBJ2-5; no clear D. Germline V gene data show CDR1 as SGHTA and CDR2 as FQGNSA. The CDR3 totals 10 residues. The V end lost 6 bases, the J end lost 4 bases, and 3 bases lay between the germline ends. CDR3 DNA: TGTGCCAGCAGAAGAGAGACCCAGTACTTC. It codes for CASRRETQYF.

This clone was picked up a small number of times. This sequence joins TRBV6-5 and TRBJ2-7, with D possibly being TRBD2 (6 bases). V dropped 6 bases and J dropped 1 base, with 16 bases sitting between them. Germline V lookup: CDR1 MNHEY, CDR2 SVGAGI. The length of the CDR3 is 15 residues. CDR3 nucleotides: TGTGCCAGCAGCCGTAGACTAGGGAAATCCTACGAGCAGTACTTC. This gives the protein CASSRRLGKSYEQYF.

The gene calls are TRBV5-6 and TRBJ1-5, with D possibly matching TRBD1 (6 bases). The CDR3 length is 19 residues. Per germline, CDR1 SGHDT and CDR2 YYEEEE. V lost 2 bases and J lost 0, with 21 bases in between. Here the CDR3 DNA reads TGTGCCAGCAGCTTAAATCCCAGGGGCTCGGGTTATAGCAATCAGCCCCAGCATTTT. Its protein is CASSLNPRGSGYSNQPQHF.

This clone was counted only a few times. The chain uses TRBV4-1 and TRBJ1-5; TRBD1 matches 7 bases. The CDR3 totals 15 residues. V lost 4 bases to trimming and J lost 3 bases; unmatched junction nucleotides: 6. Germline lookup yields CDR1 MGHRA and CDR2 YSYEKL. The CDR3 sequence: CASSPPDRDNQPQHF. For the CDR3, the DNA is TGCGCCAGCAGCCCACCTGACAGGGACAATCAGCCCCAGCATTTT.